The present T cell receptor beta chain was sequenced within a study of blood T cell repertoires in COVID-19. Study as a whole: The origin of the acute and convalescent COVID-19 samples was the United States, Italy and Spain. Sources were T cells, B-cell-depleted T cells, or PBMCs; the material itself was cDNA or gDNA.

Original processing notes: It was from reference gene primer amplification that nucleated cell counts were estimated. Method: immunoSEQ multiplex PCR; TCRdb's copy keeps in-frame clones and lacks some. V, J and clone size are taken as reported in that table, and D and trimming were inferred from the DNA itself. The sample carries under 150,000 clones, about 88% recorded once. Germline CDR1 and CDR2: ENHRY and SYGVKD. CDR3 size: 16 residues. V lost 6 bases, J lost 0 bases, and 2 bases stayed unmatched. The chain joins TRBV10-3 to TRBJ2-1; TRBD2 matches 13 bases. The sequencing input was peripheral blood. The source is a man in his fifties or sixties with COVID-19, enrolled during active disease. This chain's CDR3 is CAIRRTSGSSYNEQFF. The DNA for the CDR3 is TGTGCCATCAGAAGGACTAGCGGGAGCTCCTACAATGAGCAGTTCTTC.